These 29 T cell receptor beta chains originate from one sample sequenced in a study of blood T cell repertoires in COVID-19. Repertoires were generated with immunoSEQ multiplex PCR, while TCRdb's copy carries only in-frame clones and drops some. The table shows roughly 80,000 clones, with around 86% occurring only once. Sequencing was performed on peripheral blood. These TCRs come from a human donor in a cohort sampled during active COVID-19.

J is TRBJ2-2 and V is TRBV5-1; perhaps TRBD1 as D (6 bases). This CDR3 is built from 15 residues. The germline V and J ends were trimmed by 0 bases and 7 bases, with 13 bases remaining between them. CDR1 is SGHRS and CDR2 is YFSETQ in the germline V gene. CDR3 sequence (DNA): TGCGCCAGCAGCTTGGGTGGGGGCGCCGGCGGGGAGCTGTTTTTT. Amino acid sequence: CASSLGGGAGGELFF.

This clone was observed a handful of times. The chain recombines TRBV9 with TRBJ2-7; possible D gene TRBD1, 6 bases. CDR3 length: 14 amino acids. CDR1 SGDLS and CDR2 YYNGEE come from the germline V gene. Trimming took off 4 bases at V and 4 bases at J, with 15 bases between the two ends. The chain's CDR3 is CASSSQGTGYEQYF. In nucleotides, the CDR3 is TGTGCCAGCAGCTCACAGGGTACGGGGTACGAGCAGTACTTC. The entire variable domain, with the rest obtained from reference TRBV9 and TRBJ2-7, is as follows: DSGVTQTPKHLITATGQRVTLRCSPRSGDLSVYWYQQSLDQGLQFLIQYYNGEERAKGNILERFSAQQFPDLHSELNLSSLELGDSALYFCASSSQGTGYEQYFGPGTRLTVT.

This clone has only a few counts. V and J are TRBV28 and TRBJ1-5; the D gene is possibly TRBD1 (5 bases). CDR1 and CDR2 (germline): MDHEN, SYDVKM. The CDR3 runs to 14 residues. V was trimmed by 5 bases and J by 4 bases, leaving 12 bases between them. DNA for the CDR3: TGTGCCAGCAGTAAAGTAGGGGCTAATCAGCCCCAGCATTTT. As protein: CASSKVGANQPQHF.

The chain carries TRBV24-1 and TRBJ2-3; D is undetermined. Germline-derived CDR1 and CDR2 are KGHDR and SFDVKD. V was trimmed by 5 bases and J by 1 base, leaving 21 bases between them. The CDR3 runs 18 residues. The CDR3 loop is CATSVSPGYSAGTDTQYF. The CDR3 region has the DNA TGTGCCACCAGTGTGTCCCCTGGGTACAGTGCCGGCACAGATACGCAGTATTTT.

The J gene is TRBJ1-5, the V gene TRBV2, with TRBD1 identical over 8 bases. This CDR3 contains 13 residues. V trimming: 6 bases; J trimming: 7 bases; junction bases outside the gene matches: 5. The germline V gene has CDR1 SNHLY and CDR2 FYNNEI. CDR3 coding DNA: TGTGCCAGCAGCGGACAGGGAAACCAGCCCCAGCATTTT. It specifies CASSGQGNQPQHF.

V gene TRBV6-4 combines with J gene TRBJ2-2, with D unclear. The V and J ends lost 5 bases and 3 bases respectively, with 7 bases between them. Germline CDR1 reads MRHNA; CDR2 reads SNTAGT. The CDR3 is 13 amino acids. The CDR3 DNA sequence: TGTGCCAGCAGTCAAGAGGACACCGGGGAGCTGTTTTTT. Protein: CASSQEDTGELFF.

CDR3 sequence (DNA): TGTGCCAGTGGAGTTTTGGAGGAAAAACTGTTTTTT. It translates to CASGVLEEKLFF. This chain links TRBV6-5 with TRBJ1-4, with unresolved D. V shed 9 bases and J shed 8 bases, with 13 bases lying between them. Germline CDR1 and CDR2: MNHEY and SVGAGI. The CDR3 length is 12 residues.

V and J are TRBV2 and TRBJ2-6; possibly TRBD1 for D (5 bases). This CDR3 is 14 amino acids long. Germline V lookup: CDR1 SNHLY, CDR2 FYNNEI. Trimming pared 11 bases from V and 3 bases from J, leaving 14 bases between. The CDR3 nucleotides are TGTGCCTCCTACAGACAGCGTGGGGCCAACGTCCTGACTTTC. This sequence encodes CASYRQRGANVLTF.

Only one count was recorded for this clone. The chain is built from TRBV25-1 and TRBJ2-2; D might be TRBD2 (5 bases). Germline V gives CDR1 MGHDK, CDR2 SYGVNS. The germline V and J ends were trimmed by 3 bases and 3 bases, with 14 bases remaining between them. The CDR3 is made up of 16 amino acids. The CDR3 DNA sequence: TGTGCCAGCAGTGATTCACGCCTCGGGGACACCGGGGAGCTGTTTTTT. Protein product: CASSDSRLGDTGELFF.

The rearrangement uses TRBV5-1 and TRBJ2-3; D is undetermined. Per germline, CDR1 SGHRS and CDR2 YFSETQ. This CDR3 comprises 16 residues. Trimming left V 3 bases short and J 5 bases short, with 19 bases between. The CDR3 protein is CASSSTSRSAIDTQYF. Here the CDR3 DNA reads TGCGCCAGCAGCTCCACCTCGCGGAGTGCCATAGATACGCAGTATTTT.

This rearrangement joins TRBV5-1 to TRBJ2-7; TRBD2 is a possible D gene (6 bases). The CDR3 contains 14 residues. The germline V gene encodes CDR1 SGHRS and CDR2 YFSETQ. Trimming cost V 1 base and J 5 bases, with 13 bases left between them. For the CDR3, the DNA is TGCGCCAGCAGCTTGATCACTAGCTCGCACGAGCAGTACTTC. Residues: CASSLITSSHEQYF.

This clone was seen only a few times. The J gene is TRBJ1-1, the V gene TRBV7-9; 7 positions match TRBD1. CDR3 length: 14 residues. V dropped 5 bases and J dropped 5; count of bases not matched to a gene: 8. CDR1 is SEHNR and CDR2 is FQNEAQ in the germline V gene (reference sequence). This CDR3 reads CASSPTGARTEAFF. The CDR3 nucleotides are TGTGCCAGCAGCCCCACAGGGGCGAGGACTGAAGCTTTCTTT.

The CDR3 here is CASHSRGSNQPQHF. CDR3 coding DNA: TGTGCCAGCCATAGCCGGGGGAGCAATCAGCCCCAGCATTTT. The chain carries TRBV13 and TRBJ1-5, with D possibly TRBD1 on 5 matching bases. Germline V gives CDR1 PRHDT, CDR2 FYEKMQ (reference sequence). The CDR3 runs 14 residues. Trimming left V 8 bases short and J 1 base short, with 12 bases between. Full variable domain (rest looked up from reference TRBV13 and TRBJ1-5): AAGVIQSPRHLIKEKRETATLKCYPIPRHDTVYWYQQGPGQDPQFLISFYEKMQSDKGSIPDRFSAQQFSDYHSELNMSSLELGDSALYFCASHSRGSNQPQHFGDGTRLSIL.

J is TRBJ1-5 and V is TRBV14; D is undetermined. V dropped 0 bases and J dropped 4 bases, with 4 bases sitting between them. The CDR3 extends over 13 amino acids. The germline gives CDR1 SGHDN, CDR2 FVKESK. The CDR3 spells CASSQDLNQPQHF. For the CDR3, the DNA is TGTGCCAGCAGCCAAGATCTAAATCAGCCCCAGCATTTT.

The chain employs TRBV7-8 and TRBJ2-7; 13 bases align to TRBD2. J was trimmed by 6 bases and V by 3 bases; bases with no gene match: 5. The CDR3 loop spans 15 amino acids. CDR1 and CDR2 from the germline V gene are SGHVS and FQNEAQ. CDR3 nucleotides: TGTGCCAGCAGCTTCCCAGGGACTAGCGGGGTCGAGCAGTACTTC. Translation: CASSFPGTSGVEQYF.

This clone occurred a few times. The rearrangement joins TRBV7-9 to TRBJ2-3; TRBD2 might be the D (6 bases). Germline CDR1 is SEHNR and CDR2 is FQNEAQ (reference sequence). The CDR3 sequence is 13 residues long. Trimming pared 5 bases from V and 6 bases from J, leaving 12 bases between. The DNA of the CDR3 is TGTGCCAGCAGCCGCCGGGCGGGGGATACGCAGTATTTT. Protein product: CASSRRAGDTQYF.

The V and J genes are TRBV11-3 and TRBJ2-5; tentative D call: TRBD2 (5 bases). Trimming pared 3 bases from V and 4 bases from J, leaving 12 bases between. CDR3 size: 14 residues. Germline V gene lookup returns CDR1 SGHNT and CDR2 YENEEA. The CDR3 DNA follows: TGTGCCAGCAGCTTCACTAGGTCGGGAGAGACCCAGTACTTC. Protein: CASSFTRSGETQYF.

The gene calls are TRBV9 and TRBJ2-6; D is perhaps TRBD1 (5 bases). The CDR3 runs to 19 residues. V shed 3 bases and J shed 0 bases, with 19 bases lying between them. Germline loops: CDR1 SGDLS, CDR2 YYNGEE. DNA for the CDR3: TGTGCCAGCAGCGCCGAGCCCCTGGGCAGGGTCTCTGGGGCCAACGTCCTGACTTTC. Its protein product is CASSAEPLGRVSGANVLTF. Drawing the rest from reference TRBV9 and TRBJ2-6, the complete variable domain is DSGVTQTPKHLITATGQRVTLRCSPRSGDLSVYWYQQSLDQGLQFLIQYYNGEERAKGNILERFSAQQFPDLHSELNLSSLELGDSALYFCASSAEPLGRVSGANVLTFGAGSRLTVL.

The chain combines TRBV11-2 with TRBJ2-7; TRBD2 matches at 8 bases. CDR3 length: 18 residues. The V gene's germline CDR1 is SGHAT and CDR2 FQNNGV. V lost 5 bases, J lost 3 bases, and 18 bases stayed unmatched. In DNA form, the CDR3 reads TGTGCCAGCAGCCCCGAGGTGGGACTAGTAATAGGGGGCTACGAGCAGTACTTC. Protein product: CASSPEVGLVIGGYEQYF.

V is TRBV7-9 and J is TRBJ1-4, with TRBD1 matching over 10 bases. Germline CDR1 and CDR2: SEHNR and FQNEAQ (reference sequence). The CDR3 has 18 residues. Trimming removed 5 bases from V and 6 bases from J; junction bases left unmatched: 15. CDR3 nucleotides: TGTGCCAGCAGCACCGACAGGGGGCAAAAGGACGGGTATGAAAAACTGTTTTTT. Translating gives CASSTDRGQKDGYEKLFF. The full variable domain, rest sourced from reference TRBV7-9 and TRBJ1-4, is DTGVSQNPRHKITKRGQNVTFRCDPISEHNRLYWYRQTLGQGPEFLTYFQNEAQLEKSRLLSDRFSAERPKGSFSTLEIQRTEQGDSAMYLCASSTDRGQKDGYEKLFFGSGTQLSVL.

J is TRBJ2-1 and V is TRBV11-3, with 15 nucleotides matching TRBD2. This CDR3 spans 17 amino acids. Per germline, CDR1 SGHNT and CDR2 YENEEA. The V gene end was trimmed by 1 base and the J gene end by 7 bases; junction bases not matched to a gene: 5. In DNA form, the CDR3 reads TGTGCCAGCAGCTTAGCCCGGACTAGCGGGGGGGGAAATGAGCAGTTCTTC. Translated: CASSLARTSGGGNEQFF.

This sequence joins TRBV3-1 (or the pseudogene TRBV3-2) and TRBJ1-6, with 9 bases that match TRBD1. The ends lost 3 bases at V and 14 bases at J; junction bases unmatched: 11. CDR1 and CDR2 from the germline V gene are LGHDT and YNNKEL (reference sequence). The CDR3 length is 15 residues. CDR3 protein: CASSQTDRGLGTLHF. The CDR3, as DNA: TGTGCCAGCAGCCAGACGGACAGGGGCCTAGGGACCCTCCACTTT.

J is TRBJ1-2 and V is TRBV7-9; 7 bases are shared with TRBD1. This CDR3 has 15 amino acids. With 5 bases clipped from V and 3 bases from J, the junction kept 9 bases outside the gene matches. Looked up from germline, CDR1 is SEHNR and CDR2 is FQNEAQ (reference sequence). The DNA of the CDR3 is TGTGCCAGCAGCATCGGGACAGAAAGAGACTATGGCTACACCTTC. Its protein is CASSIGTERDYGYTF. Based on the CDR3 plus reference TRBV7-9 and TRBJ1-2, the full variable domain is DTGVSQNPRHKITKRGQNVTFRCDPISEHNRLYWYRQTLGQGPEFLTYFQNEAQLEKSRLLSDRFSAERPKGSFSTLEIQRTEQGDSAMYLCASSIGTERDYGYTFGSGTRLTVV.

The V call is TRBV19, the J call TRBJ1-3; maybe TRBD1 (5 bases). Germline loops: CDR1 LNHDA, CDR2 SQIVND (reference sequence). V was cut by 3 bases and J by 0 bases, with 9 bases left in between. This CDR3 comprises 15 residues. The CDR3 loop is CASSMGDSSGNTIYF. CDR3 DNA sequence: TGTGCCAGTAGTATGGGGGACTCCTCTGGAAACACCATATATTTT.

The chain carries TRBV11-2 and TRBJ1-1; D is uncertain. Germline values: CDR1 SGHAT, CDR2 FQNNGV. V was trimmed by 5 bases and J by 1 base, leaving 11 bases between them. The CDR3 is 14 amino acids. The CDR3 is CASSHWEENTEAFF. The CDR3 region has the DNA TGTGCCAGCAGCCATTGGGAGGAGAACACTGAAGCTTTCTTT.

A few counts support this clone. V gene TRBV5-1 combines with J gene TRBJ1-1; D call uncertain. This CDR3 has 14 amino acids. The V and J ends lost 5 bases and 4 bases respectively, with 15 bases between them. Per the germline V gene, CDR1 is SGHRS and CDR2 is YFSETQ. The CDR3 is CASSTNLGSTEAFF. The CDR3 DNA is TGCGCCAGCAGTACAAACCTGGGGAGCACTGAAGCTTTCTTT.

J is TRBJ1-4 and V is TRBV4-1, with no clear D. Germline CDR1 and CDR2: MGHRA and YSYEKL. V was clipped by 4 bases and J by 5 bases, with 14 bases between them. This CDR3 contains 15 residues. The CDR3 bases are TGCGCCAGCAGCCCGAGCCACCGCCGCAATGAAAAACTGTTTTTT. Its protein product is CASSPSHRRNEKLFF.

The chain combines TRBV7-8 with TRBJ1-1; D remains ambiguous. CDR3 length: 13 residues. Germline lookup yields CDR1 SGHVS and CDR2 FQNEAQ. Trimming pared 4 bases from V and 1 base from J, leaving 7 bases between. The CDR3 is CASSSIGNTEAFF. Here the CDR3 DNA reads TGTGCCAGCAGCTCTATCGGGAACACTGAAGCTTTCTTT.

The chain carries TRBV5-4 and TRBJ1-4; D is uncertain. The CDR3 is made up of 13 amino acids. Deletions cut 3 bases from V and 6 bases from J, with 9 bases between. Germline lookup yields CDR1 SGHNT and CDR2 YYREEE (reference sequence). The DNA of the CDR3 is TGTGCCAGCAGCTCCCGCCAGGATGAAAAACTGTTTTTT. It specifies CASSSRQDEKLFF.